The 32 T cell receptor beta chains below come from one sample, sequenced in a study of graft-versus-host responses after intestinal transplantation (dated by TCRdb to about 2021). The library was prepared using the immunoSEQ multiplex PCR assay. TCRdb limited this immuneACCESS table to in-frame rearrangements with V and J called. A share of clones is missing; checked studies link under half to unresolved V genes, and the rest is unexplained. This sample gives about 26,000 clones in total; roughly 87% of them show up just once. Of the sample, roughly 0.7% falls within the top ten clones. Their specific antigens are unknown. What the time point label conveys for this sample: cells obtained before transplantation from donor or recipient. Sequenced here: unstimulated CD4+ T cells sorted from spleen or lymph node cells, sampled before intestinal transplant. The source of these receptors is a human donor who received an intestinal transplant.

The chain employs TRBV6-6 and TRBJ2-5, with D tentatively TRBD2 (6 bases). Germline CDR1 is MNHNY and CDR2 is SVGAGI (reference sequence). The CDR3 has 14 residues. V gave up 3 bases and J gave up 0 bases, with 8 bases separating them. The CDR3 nucleotides read TGTGCCAGCAGTTATTGGAGGGACCAAGAGACCCAGTACTTC. Translation gives CASSYWRDQETQYF.

The V and J genes are TRBV5-4 and TRBJ2-7, with 7 bases matching TRBD1. The germline gives CDR1 SGHNT, CDR2 YYREEE (reference sequence). The CDR3 extends over 13 amino acids. V lost 4 bases and J lost 5; bases outside the gene matches: 6. CDR3: CASSQDRSHEQYF. The CDR3 nucleotides read TGTGCCAGCAGCCAGGACAGGTCCCACGAGCAGTACTTC. The complete variable domain, with remaining parts taken from reference TRBV5-4 and TRBJ2-7, reads ETGVTQSPTHLIKTRGQQVTLRCSSQSGHNTVSWYQQALGQGPQFIFQYYREEENGRGNFPPRFSGLQFPNYSSELNVNALELDDSALYLCASSQDRSHEQYFGPGTRLTVT.

The chain combines TRBV19 with TRBJ2-7, with 10 bases fitting TRBD2. The length of the CDR3 is 15 residues. Germline trimming cut 4 bases from V and 3 bases from J; bases unmatched to any gene: 6. Germline lookup yields CDR1 LNHDA and CDR2 SQIVND (reference sequence). This chain's CDR3 is CASSKGASGGYEQYF. The CDR3 bases are TGTGCCAGTAGTAAAGGTGCTAGCGGGGGCTACGAGCAGTACTTC. Full variable domain (outside the CDR3, taken from reference TRBV19 and TRBJ2-7): DGGITQSPKYLFRKEGQNVTLSCEQNLNHDAMYWYRQDPGQGLRLIYYSQIVNDFQKGDIAEGYSVSREKKESFPLTVTSAQKNPTAFYLCASSKGASGGYEQYFGPGTRLTVT.

The chain employs TRBV6-1 and TRBJ2-7; 7 bases fit TRBD2. J gave up 2 bases and V 8 bases, and 9 bases lay outside the gene matches. The CDR3 extends over 14 amino acids. The germline V gene has CDR1 MNHNS and CDR2 SASEGT. The CDR3, as DNA: TGTGCCAGCGAAAGCGGGGCAAGAACCTACGAGCAGTACTTC. Residues: CASESGARTYEQYF.

The chain employs TRBV5-1 and TRBJ1-3; possibly TRBD1 for D (5 bases). Germline loops: CDR1 SGHRS, CDR2 YFSETQ. The length of the CDR3 is 16 residues. V dropped 4 bases and J dropped 3 bases, with 17 bases sitting between them. The CDR3, as DNA: TGCGCCAGCAGCACCCCAACGGGGCTTCTTGGAAACACCATATATTTT. Protein product: CASSTPTGLLGNTIYF.

The chain links TRBV19 to TRBJ1-4, with TRBD1 matching over 8 bases. From germline, CDR1 is LNHDA and CDR2 SQIVND (reference sequence). The CDR3 totals 17 residues. The V segment lost 4 bases and the J segment 0 bases; nucleotides outside the gene matches: 7. The DNA of the CDR3 is TGTGCCAGTAGTAGAGACAGGGGAATATCAACTAATGAAAAACTGTTTTTT. This encodes CASSRDRGISTNEKLFF.

The chain uses TRBV7-2 and TRBJ2-7; 12 nucleotides line up with TRBD2. CDR3 length: 15 residues. The J segment lost 2 bases and the V segment lost 5 bases, leaving 4 bases of the junction unmatched. CDR1 is SGHTA, CDR2 FQGNSA, per germline. The CDR3 here is CASSLTSGRPYEQYF. The DNA for the CDR3 is TGTGCCAGCAGCCTCACTAGCGGGAGGCCCTACGAGCAGTACTTC. Full variable domain (outside the CDR3, taken from reference TRBV7-2 and TRBJ2-7): GAGVSQSPSNKVTEKGKDVELRCDPISGHTALYWYRQSLGQGLEFLIYFQGNSAPDKSGLPSDRFSAERTGGSVSTLTIQRTQQEDSAVYLCASSLTSGRPYEQYFGPGTRLTVT.

This clone appeared once. The chain combines TRBV7-9 with TRBJ2-7, with D uncertain. V was shortened by 3 bases and J by 3 bases, with 3 bases between the two germline ends. Germline CDR1 reads SEHNR; CDR2 reads FQNEAQ (reference sequence). CDR3 length: 11 amino acids. CDR3 in DNA: TGTGCCAGCAGCTTTATCTACGAGCAGTACTTC. It codes for CASSFIYEQYF.

This clone appeared once. The V gene is TRBV9, the J gene TRBJ2-2; 8 bases fit TRBD2. CDR1 SGDLS and CDR2 YYNGEE come from the germline V gene. This CDR3 comprises 15 residues. The trim removed 4 bases at V and 7 bases at J, leaving 9 bases unmatched. CDR3 in DNA: TGTGCCAGCAGCCCCTCACGGGGGGGCGTCGGGGAGCTGTTTTTT. This codes for CASSPSRGGVGELFF.

This sequence joins TRBV7-7 and TRBJ2-3; D may be TRBD2 (6 bases). Germline values: CDR1 SSHAT, CDR2 FNYEAQ (reference sequence). The CDR3 consists of 15 residues. Deletions cut 5 bases from V and 0 bases from J, with 12 bases between. This CDR3 reads CASSISGASTDTQYF. CDR3 bases: TGTGCCAGCAGCATTAGCGGAGCCAGCACAGATACGCAGTATTTT.

The rearrangement links TRBV30 to TRBJ2-3, with TRBD2 matching over 13 bases. Trimming took 0 bases from V and 0 from J; bases not matched to a gene: 6. Germline CDR1 is GTSNPN and CDR2 is SVGIG (reference sequence). The CDR3 loop spans 18 amino acids. CDR3 sequence (DNA): TGTGCCTGGAGTGTCGTCCCGGGACTAGCGGGGAGCACAGATACGCAGTATTTT. This encodes CAWSVVPGLAGSTDTQYF.

The chain employs TRBV9 and TRBJ2-2; 9 bases are shared with TRBD2. Per germline, CDR1 SGDLS and CDR2 YYNGEE. V was clipped by 2 bases and J by 1 base; unmatched bases: 3. The CDR3 extends over 16 amino acids. This chain's CDR3 is CASSVGTSRNTGELFF. The CDR3 coding sequence is TGTGCCAGCAGCGTCGGGACTAGCCGGAACACCGGGGAGCTGTTTTTT.

The chain combines TRBV11-2 with TRBJ2-5; D is possibly TRBD1 (6 bases). Germline CDR1 is SGHAT and CDR2 is FQNNGV. With 1 base removed from V and 1 base from J, the gap between germline ends came to 10 bases. This CDR3 has 15 residues. The CDR3 DNA sequence: TGTGCCAGCAGCTTAGGGGACATCACCCAAGAGACCCAGTACTTC. Its translation is CASSLGDITQETQYF. The full variable domain, in which reference TRBV11-2 and TRBJ2-5 provide the parts outside the CDR3, is EAGVAQSPRYKIIEKRQSVAFWCNPISGHATLYWYQQILGQGPKLLIQFQNNGVVDDSQLPKDRFSAERLKGVDSTLKIQPAKLEDSAVYLCASSLGDITQETQYFGPGTRLLVL.

This clone was seen a few times. This rearrangement joins TRBV6-5 to TRBJ2-1, with D perhaps matching TRBD1 (5 bases). V shed 4 bases and J shed 2 bases, with 9 bases lying between them. The length of the CDR3 is 14 residues. Germline CDR1 MNHEY, CDR2 SVGAGI. The CDR3, as DNA: TGTGCCAGCAGTTTCGACAGCCCCTACAATGAGCAGTTCTTC. Amino acid sequence: CASSFDSPYNEQFF.

The V and J genes are TRBV4-1 and TRBJ1-1; D gene ambiguous. The CDR3 contains 14 residues. Trimming left V 3 bases short and J 7 bases short, with 15 bases between. CDR1 and CDR2 (germline): MGHRA, YSYEKL. The CDR3 protein is CASSHPDLIDEAFF. DNA for the CDR3: TGCGCCAGCAGCCATCCGGATCTAATCGATGAAGCTTTCTTT.

V and J are TRBV27 and TRBJ1-1, with D unresolved. The CDR3 has 14 amino acids. The V end was cut by 4 bases, the J end by 6 bases, with 15 bases between. CDR1 and CDR2 from the germline V gene are MNHEY and SMNVEV (reference sequence). In nucleotides, the CDR3 is TGTGCCAGCAGTTCGACCGGGAGAAGGCCTGAAGCTTTCTTT. Protein: CASSSTGRRPEAFF.

There are a few counts of this clone. J is TRBJ1-3 and V is TRBV19; D not resolved. Per germline, CDR1 LNHDA and CDR2 SQIVND (reference sequence). Trimming took 2 bases from V and 4 from J, leaving 9 bases between them. The length of the CDR3 is 14 residues. This CDR3 reads CASSISAAGNTIYF. The DNA for the CDR3 is TGTGCCAGTAGTATATCAGCGGCAGGAAACACCATATATTTT.

The CDR3 coding sequence is TGTGCCAGCAGTGTTCAGGGAGTAGGGAGCCAGCCCCAGCATTTT. Its translation is CASSVQGVGSQPQHF. This sequence joins TRBV6-1 and TRBJ1-5; a possible D gene is TRBD1 (5 bases). Germline loops: CDR1 MNHNS, CDR2 SASEGT. Trimming took 4 bases from V and 7 from J, leaving 17 bases between them. CDR3 length equals 15 residues.

The gene calls are TRBV5-4 and TRBJ2-3, with TRBD2 matching over 8 bases. CDR3 length equals 16 residues. The trim removed 4 bases at V and 0 bases at J, leaving 7 bases unmatched. Per the germline V gene, CDR1 is SGHNT and CDR2 is YYREEE (reference sequence). The CDR3 here is CASSLRTSLSTDTQYF. CDR3 nucleotide sequence: TGTGCCAGCAGCCTACGGACTAGCCTTAGCACAGATACGCAGTATTTT.

The chain recombines TRBV5-1 with TRBJ1-4, with 12 bases identical to TRBD1. The CDR3 contains 16 residues. From germline, CDR1 is SGHRS and CDR2 YFSETQ. The ends lost 4 bases at V and 4 bases at J; junction bases unmatched: 5. The CDR3 bases are TGCGCCAGCAGCGGGGGACAGGGGGCTATTAATGAAAAACTGTTTTTT. Protein sequence: CASSGGQGAINEKLFF.

Here the CDR3 DNA reads TGTGCCAGCAGCCCAACGGAGGGCAGGGTGTTTGGAAACACCATATATTTT. Translating it yields CASSPTEGRVFGNTIYF. This chain joins TRBV4-2 and TRBJ1-3; TRBD1 is a possible D gene (5 bases). V lost 4 bases to trimming and J lost 3 bases, with 19 bases between them. Germline CDR1 reads LGHNA; CDR2 reads YNFKEQ. This CDR3 contains 17 residues.

The rearrangement joins TRBV6-6 to TRBJ1-5; D gene ambiguous. Trimming shortened V by 2 bases and J by 5 bases, and 10 bases separated the two germline ends. CDR3 size: 14 residues. CDR1 is MNHNY, CDR2 SVGAGI, per germline (reference sequence). The CDR3 sequence is CASSYLQADQPQHF. In nucleotides, the CDR3 is TGTGCCAGCAGTTACCTCCAGGCCGATCAGCCCCAGCATTTT.

The chain employs TRBV28 and TRBJ2-7, with 9 bases lining up with TRBD1. From germline, CDR1 is MDHEN and CDR2 SYDVKM. CDR3 length equals 15 residues. Losses at the gene ends were 3 bases for V and 1 base for J; bases not matched to a gene: 4. In nucleotides, the CDR3 is TGTGCCAGCAGTTTTAGGGGGACAGGGTCCTACGAGCAGTACTTC. As protein: CASSFRGTGSYEQYF.

V gene TRBV6-1 combines with J gene TRBJ2-3, with TRBD1 identical over 7 bases. Germline V lookup: CDR1 MNHNS, CDR2 SASEGT. V shed 10 bases, J shed 0 bases, and the junction held 4 bases outside the gene matches. The CDR3 totals 13 residues. The CDR3 reads CATDRASTDTQYF. The CDR3 coding sequence is TGTGCCACAGACAGGGCTAGCACAGATACGCAGTATTTT.

This chain connects TRBV7-2 to TRBJ2-4; 14 nucleotides match TRBD2. CDR1 SGHTA and CDR2 FQGNSA come from the germline V gene. The CDR3 sequence is 17 residues long. J lost 8 bases, V lost 2 bases, and 8 bases had no gene match. The CDR3 coding sequence is TGTGCCAGCAGCTTAACCGGGACTAGCGGGAGTGAGGACATTCAGTACTTC. Translated, it gives CASSLTGTSGSEDIQYF.

The chain employs TRBV30 and TRBJ2-7; D is possibly TRBD1 (6 bases). Germline CDR1 is GTSNPN and CDR2 is SVGIG (reference sequence). CDR3 length equals 11 residues. V lost 0 bases to trimming and J lost 7 bases, with 7 bases between them. In DNA form, the CDR3 reads TGTGCCTGGAGTGTGACAGGAGAGCAGTACTTC. Its protein product is CAWSVTGEQYF.

This chain uses TRBV2 with TRBJ1-5; 9 nucleotides agree with TRBD1. Germline V gene lookup returns CDR1 SNHLY and CDR2 FYNNEI. J gave up 6 bases and V 7 bases, and 4 bases lay outside the gene matches. There are 13 residues in the CDR3. CDR3 sequence reads: CASTDRGSQPQHF. The CDR3 DNA sequence: TGTGCCAGCACAGACAGGGGGAGTCAGCCCCAGCATTTT.

The V and J genes are TRBV29-1 and TRBJ1-1; a weak D match, TRBD1 (5 bases). Germline V gene data show CDR1 as SQVTM and CDR2 as ANQGSEA. The CDR3 is 10 amino acids. The V end lost 4 bases, the J end lost 5 bases, and 5 bases lay between the germline ends. The CDR3 DNA sequence: TGCAGCGTTGGACAGACTGAAGCTTTCTTT. This sequence encodes CSVGQTEAFF.

This chain uses TRBV10-3 with TRBJ2-7; D is undetermined. This CDR3 comprises 13 residues. From germline, CDR1 is ENHRY and CDR2 SYGVKD. Trimming removed 3 bases from V and 2 bases from J, with 8 bases in between. CDR3 sequence (DNA): TGTGCCATCAGTGAATTGGCAGCCTACGAGCAGTACTTC. Its protein product is CAISELAAYEQYF.

The chain couples TRBV19 to TRBJ1-1, with D possibly being TRBD1 (6 bases). The CDR3 sequence is 15 residues long. Trimming removed 6 bases from V and 7 bases from J, with 21 bases in between. Germline V gene data show CDR1 as LNHDA and CDR2 as SQIVND (reference sequence). Here the CDR3 DNA reads TGTGCCAGTAGCCCTCACAGGGCCGCGTTTAATGAAGCTTTCTTT. Translating gives CASSPHRAAFNEAFF.

V usage is TRBV7-3 and J usage is TRBJ2-7, with 9 bases fitting TRBD1. Trimming took 2 bases from V and 4 from J; bases not matched to a gene: 3. The CDR3 spans 14 residues. From germline, CDR1 is SGHTA and CDR2 FQGTGA. The CDR3: CASSLAGTGYEQYF. CDR3 DNA sequence: TGTGCCAGCAGCTTAGCCGGGACAGGGTACGAGCAGTACTTC.

The V and J genes are TRBV12-5 and TRBJ2-1, with 16 bases fitting TRBD2. The germline CDR1 and CDR2 sequences are LGHNT and FRNRAP. This CDR3 contains 18 residues. The junction had 10 bases not matched to a gene; V was cut back by 9 bases and J by 2 bases. This CDR3 is CARAPGTSGGAAYNEQFF. In DNA, the CDR3 is TGTGCTAGGGCCCCCGGGACTAGCGGGGGGGCCGCCTACAATGAGCAGTTCTTC.